Listed here are 3 T cell receptor beta chains from one sample, sequenced in a study of T-cell memory formation after mild COVID-19. TCRdb passed the 5' RACE reads through MiXCR, listing each CDR3 protein once. The profile covers roughly 190,000 distinct CDR3 sequences, with 18% appearing a single time and roughly 2.3% taken by the ten largest. Sequencing input: PBMCs or a T cell subset sorted from them (not recorded which). These receptors were taken from an adult woman who had mild COVID-19 (a few samples of this study predate the infection). Cell type and time point are not known.

This clonotype was recorded many times. The chain joins TRBV20-1 to TRBJ2-1, with D maybe TRBD2 (5 bases). CDR1 and CDR2 (germline): DFQATT, SNEGSKA (reference sequence). This CDR3 has 12 amino acids. Deletions cut 3 bases from V and 5 bases from J, with 8 bases between. The CDR3 nucleotides are TGCAGTGCTAGCTCGAGGGACAATGAGCAGTTCTTC. This encodes CSASSRDNEQFF.

This clonotype was counted only a few times. The V and J genes are TRBV27 and TRBJ1-2; D is uncertain. V dropped 4 bases and J dropped 8 bases, with 17 bases sitting between them. The CDR3 has 14 amino acids. Germline V gene lookup returns CDR1 MNHEY and CDR2 SMNVEV (reference sequence). The CDR3 sequence is CASSSGLAGDGYTF. CDR3 nucleotides: TGTGCCAGCAGTTCGGGCCTAGCGGGAGACGGCTACACCTTC.

The rearrangement joins TRBV7-6 to TRBJ2-4; TRBD2 aligns across 8 bases. V lost 5 bases, J lost 3 bases, and 12 bases stayed unmatched. The CDR3 is 17 residues long. Germline V CDR1 and CDR2: SGHVS, FNYEAQ. CDR3 DNA: TGTGCCAGCAGCCCCGGTCGGGGGGGTTTAGGCAAAAACATTCAGTACTTC. Translation: CASSPGRGGLGKNIQYF.